These 30 T cell receptor beta chains share one sample of origin, sequenced in a study of TIL therapy for anti-PD-1-resistant metastatic lung cancer. This was the immunoSEQ v3 assay. The assay was immunoSEQ multiplex PCR, and TCRdb's table has in-frame clones only and misses some. The data contain 25,000 to 35,000 clones, 74% of them singletons. Described time point: pre-treatment sample, taken before nivolumab and TIL therapy. Here the sequenced sample was blood, taken at baseline. Every receptor here comes from a woman between 25 and 80 years old with non-small cell lung cancer.

This clone was seen more than once but under ten times. This chain links TRBV7-7 with TRBJ2-1; the D gene is possibly TRBD2 (6 bases). The CDR3 runs to 13 residues. CDR1 is SSHAT and CDR2 is FNYEAQ in the germline V gene (reference sequence). V was trimmed by 4 bases and J by 9 bases, leaving 13 bases between them. The CDR3 coding sequence is TGTGCCAGCAGCTCTCAATGGCGGGGTGAGCAGTTCTTC. Translation: CASSSQWRGEQFF.

This clone appeared a few times. J is TRBJ2-1 and V is TRBV10-1; 14 positions agree with TRBD2. Trimming removed 10 bases from V and 8 bases from J; junction bases left unmatched: 10. CDR3 length: 15 amino acids. Per germline, CDR1 WNHNN and CDR2 SYGVQD (reference sequence). The DNA for the CDR3 is TGCGCCACAAATTCCGGGACTAGCGGGAGATATGAGCAGTTCTTC. It is translated as CATNSGTSGRYEQFF.

This clone appeared a few times. The chain carries TRBV6-5 and TRBJ1-2; perhaps TRBD1 as D (5 bases). This CDR3 has 14 amino acids. The ends were cut back, 6 bases at V and 4 bases at J, with 15 bases in the middle. The germline V gene has CDR1 MNHEY and CDR2 SVGAGI. As DNA, the CDR3 is TGTGCCAGCAGGACTCAGGGAGGGAGCTATGGCTACACCTTC. Its protein product is CASRTQGGSYGYTF.

This clone has a handful of counts. The chain uses TRBV25-1 and TRBJ2-3, with 7 bases lining up with TRBD2. Germline values: CDR1 MGHDK, CDR2 SYGVNS. This CDR3 has 14 amino acids. The ends lost 8 bases at V and 2 bases at J; junction bases unmatched: 7. CDR3 DNA: TGTGCCAGCGGGGGGGAGGGGCCCACAGATACGCAGTATTTT. Translation: CASGGEGPTDTQYF.

This chain links TRBV5-1 with TRBJ1-1; D may be TRBD1 (6 bases). The V gene's germline CDR1 is SGHRS and CDR2 YFSETQ. V was cut by 4 bases and J by 2 bases, with 15 bases left in between. The CDR3 spans 15 residues. CDR3 loop: CASSLSGTINTEAFF. The DNA of the CDR3 is TGCGCCAGCAGCCTATCCGGGACAATAAACACTGAAGCTTTCTTT.

The genes are TRBV7-6 and TRBJ2-7; possibly TRBD1 for D (5 bases). CDR3 length equals 16 residues. CDR1 is SGHVS and CDR2 is FNYEAQ in the germline V gene. V was clipped by 2 bases and J by 1 base, with 15 bases between them. CDR3 coding DNA: TGTGCCAGCAGCTTATCTGGGGCCCCTTCTTCCTACGAGCAGTACTTC. This codes for CASSLSGAPSSYEQYF.

This chain links TRBV7-6 with TRBJ2-7, with D perhaps matching TRBD1 (5 bases). Germline V CDR1 and CDR2: SGHVS, FNYEAQ. Trimming pared 4 bases from V and 6 bases from J, leaving 16 bases between. The CDR3 loop spans 14 amino acids. CDR3: CASSSQGVASEQYF. The DNA of the CDR3 is TGTGCCAGCAGCTCCCAGGGTGTAGCCAGCGAGCAGTACTTC.

The chain recombines TRBV30 with TRBJ1-2, with 10 bases aligning to TRBD1. Germline trimming cut 5 bases from V and 4 bases from J; bases unmatched to any gene: 7. The CDR3 extends over 14 amino acids. In germline, CDR1 is GTSNPN, CDR2 SVGIG (reference sequence). This CDR3 reads CAWDQGQGFYGYTF. The DNA of the CDR3 is TGTGCCTGGGACCAGGGACAGGGGTTCTATGGCTACACCTTC.

The V gene is TRBV10-3, the J gene TRBJ2-2; TRBD2 aligns across 7 bases. V lost 4 bases and J lost 6; bases outside the gene matches: 5. Germline loops: CDR1 ENHRY, CDR2 SYGVKD. The CDR3 contains 14 residues. The CDR3 region has the DNA TGTGCCATCAGTGGCGGGAGATCGGCCGGGGAGCTGTTTTTT. Amino acid sequence: CAISGGRSAGELFF.

The chain joins TRBV29-1 to TRBJ2-2, with D possibly matching TRBD2 (6 bases). This CDR3 contains 14 residues. Germline V gene sequence: CDR1 SQVTM, CDR2 ANQGSEA. With 8 bases removed from V and 1 base from J, the gap between germline ends came to 14 bases. The DNA of the CDR3 is TGCAGCCCCTCCGGGACTGTGAACACCGGGGAGCTGTTTTTT. Amino acid sequence: CSPSGTVNTGELFF.

V and J are TRBV5-1 and TRBJ1-4; no clear D gene. The V end lost 2 bases, the J end lost 3 bases, and 5 bases lay between the germline ends. This CDR3 is built from 13 residues. Germline V gene data show CDR1 as SGHRS and CDR2 as YFSETQ. The CDR3 bases are TGCGCCAGCAGCTTCGGACCTAATGAAAAACTGTTTTTT. Residues: CASSFGPNEKLFF.

This clone qualifies as medium-sized (0.01 to 0.1%). The chain recombines TRBV11-2 with TRBJ1-4; D call uncertain. V was cut by 1 base and J by 8 bases, with 11 bases left in between. Germline V gives CDR1 SGHAT, CDR2 FQNNGV. The CDR3 spans 14 residues. In nucleotides, the CDR3 is TGTGCCAGCAGCTTAGGGGGAGTAGGAGAAAAACTGTTTTTT. Amino acids: CASSLGGVGEKLFF.

The chain has TRBV6-1 and TRBJ2-1; D call uncertain. CDR1 and CDR2 from the germline V gene are MNHNS and SASEGT. This CDR3 has 15 residues. V gave up 1 base and J gave up 2 bases, with 9 bases separating them. CDR3: CASSEVRSAYNEQFF. DNA of the CDR3: TGTGCCAGCAGTGAAGTCAGGAGCGCCTACAATGAGCAGTTCTTC.

The chain carries TRBV6-1 and TRBJ1-3; D not certain. V lost 8 bases, J lost 3 bases, and 11 bases lay in between. The CDR3 runs 13 residues. Germline V gene sequence: CDR1 MNHNS, CDR2 SASEGT. This chain's CDR3 is CASLTQRGNTIYF. The CDR3 DNA sequence: TGTGCCAGCCTTACACAGCGTGGAAACACCATATATTTT.

This chain uses TRBV4-2 with TRBJ1-5, with D perhaps TRBD1 (6 bases). The V gene's germline CDR1 is LGHNA and CDR2 YNFKEQ. This CDR3 has 16 amino acids. Between the trimmed V and J ends, which lost 4 bases and 0 bases, there was a span of 13 bases. CDR3 DNA: TGTGCCAGCAGCCCCCACCCGGACAGTAGCAATCAGCCCCAGCATTTT. Its translation: CASSPHPDSSNQPQHF.

The V call is TRBV4-3, the J call TRBJ2-4; D is unclear. The V and J ends lost 2 bases and 2 bases respectively, with 13 bases between them. The CDR3 is made up of 16 amino acids. Per germline, CDR1 LGHNA and CDR2 YSLEER. The CDR3 region is CASSQKHGTTKNIQYF. In DNA form, the CDR3 reads TGCGCCAGCAGCCAAAAGCATGGAACGACCAAAAACATTCAGTACTTC.

The chain employs TRBV27 and TRBJ2-7; D is undetermined. This CDR3 spans 13 amino acids. From germline, CDR1 is MNHEY and CDR2 SMNVEV (reference sequence). V lost 6 bases and J lost 3, with 12 bases in between. CDR3 in amino acids: CASRMSGDYEQYF. The CDR3 DNA reads as TGTGCCAGCAGAATGTCTGGGGACTACGAGCAGTACTTC.

This rearrangement joins TRBV6-1 to TRBJ1-2; no firm D call. The V gene lost 2 bases and the J gene lost 8 bases, with 9 bases spanning the gap. Germline-derived CDR1 and CDR2 are MNHNS and SASEGT. This CDR3 region has 12 residues. For the CDR3, the DNA is TGTGCCAGCAGTGAAATGGGTAACGGCTACACCTTC. It codes for CASSEMGNGYTF.

The chain carries TRBV7-2 and TRBJ2-7; TRBD2 might be the D (6 bases). The CDR3 length is 15 residues. The germline V gene has CDR1 SGHTA and CDR2 FQGNSA. V lost 1 base to trimming and J lost 3 bases, with 13 bases between them. The CDR3 sequence is CASSLGGVADYEQYF. The CDR3 DNA sequence: TGTGCCAGCAGCTTAGGGGGGGTGGCGGACTACGAGCAGTACTTC.

The rearrangement links TRBV7-6 to TRBJ2-3; possibly TRBD2 for D (6 bases). Trimming removed 5 bases at V and 6 bases at J, with 9 bases between. Germline V gives CDR1 SGHVS, CDR2 FNYEAQ. This CDR3 has 12 residues. Here the CDR3 DNA reads TGTGCCAGCAGCGCCCGGGGGGATACGCAGTATTTT. Translation: CASSARGDTQYF. The entire variable domain, with the rest obtained from reference TRBV7-6 and TRBJ2-3, is as follows: GAGVSQSPRYKVTKRGQDVALRCDPISGHVSLYWYRQALGQGPEFLTYFNYEAQQDKSGLPNDRFSAERPEGSISTLTIQRTEQRDSAMYRCASSARGDTQYFGPGTRLTVL.

This chain joins TRBV14 and TRBJ2-7, with no clear D. The CDR3 is made up of 17 amino acids. The germline gives CDR1 SGHDN, CDR2 FVKESK. The germline V and J ends were trimmed by 2 bases and 2 bases, with 19 bases remaining between them. CDR3 nucleotides: TGTGCCAGCAGCCAATCAACTGCCGTTATGAGTCCCTACGAGCAGTACTTC. Translating it yields CASSQSTAVMSPYEQYF.

This clone showed up just a few times. Here the CDR3 DNA reads TGTGCCAGCAGCTTGGGGGAGAACACTGAAGCTTTCTTT. Translation: CASSLGENTEAFF. The chain joins TRBV5-5 to TRBJ1-1; D gene ambiguous. Deletions cut 0 bases from V and 1 base from J, with 4 bases between. Germline V gene sequence: CDR1 SGHKS, CDR2 YYEKEE (reference sequence). This CDR3 contains 13 residues.

A single count supports this clone. The rearrangement links TRBV7-9 to TRBJ2-5; 9 bases line up with TRBD1. Germline CDR1 and CDR2: SEHNR and FQNEAQ (reference sequence). V shed 2 bases, J shed 5 bases, and the junction held 12 bases outside the gene matches. This CDR3 region has 17 residues. The DNA for the CDR3 is TGTGCCAGCAGCTTAATTCTAAACAGGGGGCCGGAGGAGACCCAGTACTTC. This codes for CASSLILNRGPEETQYF.

A few counts support this clone. The rearrangement links TRBV11-3 to TRBJ1-1, with D unresolved. CDR3 length equals 13 residues. The V end was cut by 8 bases, the J end by 1 base, with 11 bases between. Looked up from germline, CDR1 is SGHNT and CDR2 is YENEEA. CDR3 bases: TGTGCCAGCGGGTACCAGGCGAACACTGAAGCTTTCTTT. Its protein product is CASGYQANTEAFF.

This sequence joins TRBV7-9 and TRBJ2-1; TRBD2 matches at 7 bases. The CDR3 loop spans 15 amino acids. After removal of 5 bases from V and 3 bases from J, the junction contained 7 bases not matched to a gene. From germline, CDR1 is SEHNR and CDR2 FQNEAQ (reference sequence). The CDR3 DNA is TGTGCCAGCAGCCCCCGACTAGCCCTCTACAATGAGCAGTTCTTC. Translating it yields CASSPRLALYNEQFF.

The chain combines TRBV19 with TRBJ2-1, with 12 bases that match TRBD2. After removal of 9 bases from V and 7 bases from J, the junction contained 1 base not matched to a gene. The CDR3 sequence is 12 residues long. Germline CDR1 LNHDA, CDR2 SQIVND (reference sequence). As DNA, the CDR3 is TGTGCCAGCGGACTAGCGGGAAATGAGCAGTTCTTC. Protein product: CASGLAGNEQFF. Filled out from reference TRBV19 and TRBJ2-1, the complete variable domain reads DGGITQSPKYLFRKEGQNVTLSCEQNLNHDAMYWYRQDPGQGLRLIYYSQIVNDFQKGDIAEGYSVSREKKESFPLTVTSAQKNPTAFYLCASGLAGNEQFFGPGTRLTVL.

The V gene is TRBV19, the J gene TRBJ1-3; D is unclear. CDR3 length: 15 amino acids. CDR1 and CDR2 from the germline V gene are LNHDA and SQIVND (reference sequence). V was pared by 1 base and J by 0 bases, with 7 bases between. CDR3 amino acids: CASSIGQRSGNTIYF. The DNA of the CDR3 is TGTGCCAGTAGTATAGGCCAGCGCTCTGGAAACACCATATATTTT. Together with reference TRBV19 and TRBJ1-3, the CDR3 gives the full variable domain: DGGITQSPKYLFRKEGQNVTLSCEQNLNHDAMYWYRQDPGQGLRLIYYSQIVNDFQKGDIAEGYSVSREKKESFPLTVTSAQKNPTAFYLCASSIGQRSGNTIYFGEGSWLTVV.

This CDR3 reads CASRRFDANTIYF. The CDR3, as DNA: TGTGCCAGCAGACGATTCGACGCCAACACCATATATTTT. The chain has TRBV6-5 and TRBJ1-3; D is unresolved. CDR1 and CDR2 from the germline V gene are MNHEY and SVGAGI. This CDR3 comprises 13 residues. The V end was cut by 6 bases, the J end by 7 bases, with 13 bases between.

This clone showed up just once. The rearrangement uses TRBV5-1 and TRBJ2-7; 10 nucleotides line up with TRBD2. Germline values: CDR1 SGHRS, CDR2 YFSETQ. V was pared by 4 bases and J by 3 bases, with 7 bases of the junction left unmatched. The CDR3 consists of 15 residues. The CDR3 protein is CASSPGASGSYEQYF. The CDR3 nucleotides are TGCGCCAGCAGCCCCGGGGCTAGCGGGAGCTACGAGCAGTACTTC.

This rearrangement joins TRBV5-6 to TRBJ2-7; D ambiguous. Germline CDR1 and CDR2: SGHDT and YYEEEE. Between the trimmed V and J ends, which lost 7 bases and 2 bases, there was a span of 19 bases. This CDR3 has 15 residues. The CDR3 sequence: CASFPRGRTAYEQYF. CDR3 coding DNA: TGTGCCAGCTTCCCCCGAGGACGCACTGCCTACGAGCAGTACTTC.